Following are 19 T cell receptor beta chains from one sample sequenced in a study of shared clonotypes between healthy human individuals. Sequenced by immunoSEQ multiplex PCR; TCRdb stores in-frame clones only, minus some. Of 100,000 to 130,000 clones listed, more than 65% are singletons. Sequenced material: memory CD8+ T cells sorted from blood. Regarding subset: CD45RO+ cells pooled with CCR7-negative TemRA cells. These receptors all come from a woman between 25 and 40 years old in good health.

The chain has TRBV7-8 and TRBJ1-5; D remains ambiguous. Trimming left V 4 bases short and J 7 bases short, with 11 bases between. This CDR3 is 13 amino acids long. Germline CDR1 and CDR2: SGHVS and FQNEAQ. The CDR3 spells CASSWGAYQPQHF. CDR3 sequence (DNA): TGTGCCAGCAGCTGGGGAGCATACCAGCCCCAGCATTTT.

The table lists this clone with a count of one. The chain is built from TRBV9 and TRBJ2-3; 8 positions agree with TRBD2. The trim removed 4 bases at V and 4 bases at J, leaving 5 bases unmatched. Germline V gene data show CDR1 as SGDLS and CDR2 as YYNGEE. This CDR3 comprises 14 residues. For the CDR3, the DNA is TGTGCCAGCAGCATTGCGGGAGGTTCAGATACGCAGTATTTT. Encoded protein: CASSIAGGSDTQYF.

V and J are TRBV25-1 and TRBJ2-1; 10 bases line up with TRBD2. The CDR3 is 15 amino acids. J lost 8 bases, V lost 4 bases, and 8 bases had no gene match. The germline CDR1 and CDR2 sequences are MGHDK and SYGVNS. CDR3 protein: CASSGASGSSYEQFF. Here the CDR3 DNA reads TGTGCCAGCAGTGGCGCTAGCGGGAGCTCCTATGAGCAGTTCTTC. The variable domain in full, completed from reference TRBV25-1 and TRBJ2-1, reads EADIYQTPRYLVIGTGKKITLECSQTMGHDKMYWYQQDPGMELHLIHYSYGVNSTEKGDLSSESTVSRIRTEHFPLTLESARPSHTSQYLCASSGASGSSYEQFFGPGTRLTVL.

V gene TRBV18 combines with J gene TRBJ2-7, with TRBD1 matching over 9 bases. Per the germline V gene, CDR1 is KGHSH and CDR2 is LQKENI. With V trimmed by 2 bases and J by 3 bases, 11 bases remained unmatched. The CDR3 totals 17 residues. Here the CDR3 reads CASSPRGQGGRNYEQYF. The DNA of the CDR3 is TGTGCCAGCTCACCAAGGGGACAGGGCGGCCGGAACTACGAGCAGTACTTC. The variable domain in full, with the rest retrieved from reference TRBV18 and TRBJ2-7, is NAGVMQNPRHLVRRRGQEARLRCSPMKGHSHVYWYRQLPEEGLKFMVYLQKENIIDESGMPKERFSAEFPKEGPSILRIQQVVRGDSAAYFCASSPRGQGGRNYEQYFGPGTRLTVT.

This clone was found once. This rearrangement joins TRBV6-6 to TRBJ2-1; D call uncertain. The CDR3 runs to 16 residues. Germline V gives CDR1 MNHNY, CDR2 SVGAGI (reference sequence). Trimming shortened V by 4 bases and J by 8 bases, and 21 bases separated the two germline ends. Here the CDR3 reads CASSSPWVQAIDEQFF. CDR3 nucleotides: TGTGCCAGCAGTTCCCCTTGGGTCCAAGCGATAGATGAGCAGTTCTTC.

This sequence joins TRBV28 and TRBJ1-2; 8 bases fit TRBD1. CDR1 is MDHEN, CDR2 SYDVKM, per germline. V shed 10 bases and J 8 bases; nucleotides not matched to a gene: 15. The CDR3 contains 14 residues. The CDR3 spells CAIQWTGKISGYTF. In nucleotides, the CDR3 is TGTGCCATACAATGGACAGGGAAAATTTCAGGCTACACCTTC.

This chain uses TRBV27 with TRBJ2-3; D possibly corresponds to TRBD2 (6 bases). Trimming took off 3 bases at V and 4 bases at J, with 11 bases between the two ends. CDR1 and CDR2 (germline): MNHEY, SMNVEV (reference sequence). The CDR3 runs to 14 residues. The CDR3 DNA sequence: TGTGCCAGCAGTTTCATAGCGGACTCAGATACGCAGTATTTT. Translating gives CASSFIADSDTQYF.

There are a few counts of this clone. The chain uses TRBV29-1 and TRBJ2-3; unclear D gene. CDR1 is SQVTM, CDR2 ANQGSEA, per germline. This CDR3 has 14 residues. The V gene lost 0 bases and the J gene lost 0 bases, with 7 bases spanning the gap. Here the CDR3 reads CSVEEQVSTDTQYF. Here the CDR3 DNA reads TGCAGCGTTGAAGAGCAGGTTAGCACAGATACGCAGTATTTT.

The chain is built from TRBV5-6 and TRBJ2-2; D gene ambiguous. The CDR3 is 15 amino acids. CDR1 and CDR2 from the germline V gene are SGHDT and YYEEEE. V was trimmed by 0 bases and J by 1 base, leaving 7 bases between them. The CDR3 DNA sequence: TGTGCCAGCAGCTTGGCCAAGGAGAACACCGGGGAGCTGTTTTTT. This codes for CASSLAKENTGELFF.

This chain joins TRBV4-2 and TRBJ1-1, with 8 bases that match TRBD1. The CDR3 runs 14 residues. CDR1 LGHNA and CDR2 YNFKEQ come from the germline V gene. The J segment lost 6 bases and the V segment lost 3 bases, leaving 6 bases of the junction unmatched. The CDR3 loop reads CASSQDRDVPEAFF. The CDR3 DNA follows: TGTGCCAGCAGCCAGGACAGGGATGTCCCTGAAGCTTTCTTT.

This chain connects TRBV7-6 to TRBJ2-7, with D unresolved. The V end was cut by 4 bases, the J end by 3 bases, with 10 bases between. This CDR3 contains 13 residues. Germline values: CDR1 SGHVS, CDR2 FNYEAQ. The CDR3 spells CASSSDTGYEQYF. As DNA, the CDR3 is TGTGCCAGCAGCTCAGACACGGGCTACGAGCAGTACTTC.

V and J are TRBV5-1 and TRBJ2-5; D unresolved. The CDR3 runs 14 residues. Germline V gives CDR1 SGHRS, CDR2 YFSETQ. V shed 0 bases and J shed 2 bases, with 8 bases lying between them. The CDR3 nucleotides are TGCGCCAGCAGCTTGGGGCAGCTACAAGAGACCCAGTACTTC. It encodes CASSLGQLQETQYF. Variable domain in full (rest from reference TRBV5-1 and TRBJ2-5): KAGVTQTPRYLIKTRGQQVTLSCSPISGHRSVSWYQQTPGQGLQFLFEYFSETQRNKGNFPGRFSGRQFSNSRSEMNVSTLELGDSALYLCASSLGQLQETQYFGPGTRLLVL.

The sample holds one count of this clone. This chain links TRBV27 with TRBJ2-7; TRBD1 or TRBD2 may be the D gene (7 bases each). This CDR3 region has 15 residues. Trimming shortened V by 7 bases and J by 3 bases, and 19 bases separated the two germline ends. Germline CDR1 and CDR2: MNHEY and SMNVEV (reference sequence). The CDR3 spells CASKVDREGFYEQYF. Here the CDR3 DNA reads TGTGCCAGCAAAGTCGACAGGGAGGGGTTCTACGAGCAGTACTTC.

This chain connects TRBV7-8 to TRBJ2-7; 8 bases fit TRBD1. V lost 1 base, J lost 6 bases, and 8 bases stayed unmatched. This CDR3 has 15 amino acids. The germline gives CDR1 SGHVS, CDR2 FQNEAQ. The chain's CDR3 is CASSLVRAGGIEQYF. DNA of the CDR3: TGTGCCAGCAGCTTAGTGAGGGCAGGGGGCATCGAGCAGTACTTC.

The V and J genes are TRBV7-9 and TRBJ2-5; D possibly matches TRBD1 or TRBD2 (5 bases each). V shed 1 base and J shed 2 bases, with 14 bases lying between them. This CDR3 contains 16 residues. CDR1 and CDR2 from the germline V gene are SEHNR and FQNEAQ (reference sequence). CDR3 sequence (DNA): TGTGCCAGCAGCTTAGGGGACCGCCGGTGGCAAGAGACCCAGTACTTC. It yields the protein CASSLGDRRWQETQYF.

V and J are TRBV10-2 and TRBJ1-2; D is perhaps TRBD1 (6 bases). The V end lost 8 bases, the J end lost 0 bases, and 16 bases lay between the germline ends. This CDR3 contains 15 residues. The germline V gene encodes CDR1 WSHSY and CDR2 SAAADI. The CDR3: CASGGTTTTNYGYTF. The CDR3 DNA reads TGCGCCAGCGGTGGGACAACCACTACTAACTATGGCTACACCTTC.

This sequence joins TRBV11-1 and TRBJ1-1; unclear D gene. In germline, CDR1 is SGHAT, CDR2 FQDESV (reference sequence). V lost 3 bases and J lost 1, with 12 bases in between. The CDR3 length is 15 residues. CDR3 DNA sequence: TGTGCCAGCAGCTTGTCCGTATTAACGAACACTGAAGCTTTCTTT. Its protein is CASSLSVLTNTEAFF.

This clone appeared a single time. The chain recombines TRBV29-1 with TRBJ2-7, with unresolved D. V lost 2 bases, J lost 3 bases, and 11 bases lay in between. In germline, CDR1 is SQVTM, CDR2 ANQGSEA. This CDR3 has 13 residues. The CDR3 region has the DNA TGCAGCGTTGAACGCCCCGAGAGCTACGAGCAGTACTTC. The encoded protein is CSVERPESYEQYF.

This clone was counted between two and nine times. Here the CDR3 reads CASSQEAGGTGSEKLFF. The CDR3 DNA is TGTGCCAGCAGCCAAGAGGCTGGTGGGACAGGGAGTGAAAAACTGTTTTTT. The V and J genes are TRBV4-2 and TRBJ1-4, with TRBD1 matching over 9 bases. Germline loops: CDR1 LGHNA, CDR2 YNFKEQ. The CDR3 has 17 residues. J was trimmed by 7 bases and V by 0 bases; bases with no gene match: 9.